This T cell receptor beta chain was sequenced for a study of blood T cell repertoires in COVID-19. Sequencing was performed with immunoSEQ multiplex PCR; in TCRdb, only in-frame clones are kept and a portion is missing. This repertoire shows 170,000 or so clones, around 77% found once; its top ten account for 6.5%. The sequenced sample consisted of peripheral blood. The TCR comes from a man in his 70s with active or convalescent COVID-19.

CDR3 in DNA: TGCGCCAGCAGCGTAACCACCCGAAGACTAGCGGGAGAACGGTACGGTGGGAATGAGCAGTTCTTC. Its translation is CASSVTTRRLAGERYGGNEQFF. This chain joins TRBV5-1 and TRBJ2-1, with 12 positions matching TRBD2. The CDR3 contains 22 residues. The J segment lost 7 bases and the V segment lost 4 bases, leaving 27 bases of the junction unmatched. CDR1 is SGHRS and CDR2 is YFSETQ in the germline V gene.